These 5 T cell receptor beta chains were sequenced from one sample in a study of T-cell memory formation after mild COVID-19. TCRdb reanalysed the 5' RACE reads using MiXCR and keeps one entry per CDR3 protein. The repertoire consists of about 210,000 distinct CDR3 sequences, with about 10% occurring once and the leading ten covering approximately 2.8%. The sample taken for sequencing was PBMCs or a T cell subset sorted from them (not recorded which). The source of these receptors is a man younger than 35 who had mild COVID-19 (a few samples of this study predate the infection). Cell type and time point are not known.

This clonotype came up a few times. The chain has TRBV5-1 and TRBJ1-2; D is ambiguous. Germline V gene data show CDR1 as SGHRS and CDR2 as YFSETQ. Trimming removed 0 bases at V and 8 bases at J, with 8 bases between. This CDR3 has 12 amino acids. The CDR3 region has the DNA TGCGCCAGCAGCTTGGTTGGAGGCGGCTACACCTTC. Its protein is CASSLVGGGYTF. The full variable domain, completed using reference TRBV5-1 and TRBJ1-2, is KAGVTQTPRYLIKTRGQQVTLSCSPISGHRSVSWYQQTPGQGLQFLFEYFSETQRNKGNFPGRFSGRQFSNSRSEMNVSTLELGDSALYLCASSLVGGGYTFGSGTRLTVV.

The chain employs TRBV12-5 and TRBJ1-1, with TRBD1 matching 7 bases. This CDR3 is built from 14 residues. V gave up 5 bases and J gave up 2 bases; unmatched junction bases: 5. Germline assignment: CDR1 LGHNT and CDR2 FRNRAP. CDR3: CASGPEGANTEAFF. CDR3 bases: TGTGCTAGTGGTCCTGAGGGGGCTAACACTGAAGCTTTCTTT.

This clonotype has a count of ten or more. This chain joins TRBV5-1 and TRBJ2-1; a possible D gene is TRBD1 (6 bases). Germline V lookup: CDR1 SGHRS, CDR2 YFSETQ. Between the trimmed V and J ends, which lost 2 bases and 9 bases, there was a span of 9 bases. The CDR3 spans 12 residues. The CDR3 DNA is TGCGCCAGCAGCTTACAGGGTCCTGAGCAGTTCTTC. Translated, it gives CASSLQGPEQFF.

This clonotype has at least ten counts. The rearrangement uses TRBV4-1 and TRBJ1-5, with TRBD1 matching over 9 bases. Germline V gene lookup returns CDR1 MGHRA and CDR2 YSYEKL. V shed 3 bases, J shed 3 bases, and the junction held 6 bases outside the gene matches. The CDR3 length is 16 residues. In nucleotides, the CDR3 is TGCGCCAGCAGCCAGCCGGGACAGGGTCCCAATCAGCCCCAGCATTTT. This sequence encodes CASSQPGQGPNQPQHF.

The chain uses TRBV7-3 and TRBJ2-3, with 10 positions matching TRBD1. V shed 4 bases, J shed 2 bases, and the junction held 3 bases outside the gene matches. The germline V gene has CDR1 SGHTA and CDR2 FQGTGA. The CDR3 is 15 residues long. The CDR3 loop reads CASSSGQGDTDTQYF. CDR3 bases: TGTGCCAGCAGCTCCGGACAGGGGGACACAGATACGCAGTATTTT.